This TCR beta chain was captured in a study of T cell repertoires in cytomegalovirus infection (dated by TCRdb to the late 2010s). General notes on the study: Recently identified HLA-C-restricted CMV epitopes, whose presentation resists viral immunomodulation, were targeted by peptide stimulations together with well-studied HLA-B-restricted epitopes. Donor HLA type was relevant to the analysis, because carriage of CMV infection together with the matching HLA type was indicated by public TCR beta signatures. Paper-wide results and their limitations: In both this cohort and an independent roughly 400-donor cohort, the cumulative frequency of public TCR beta family members distinguished carriers of CMV infection plus the relevant HLA type. The ex vivo response was dominated by HLA-C-restricted CMV-specific TCR beta clonotypes, which also provided the single most frequent clonotype in two of eight donors.

Interpreted using the paper, the treatment or condition label stands for: in vitro stimulation with specific CMV peptide epitopes to enrich CMV-specific T cells. The sequencer was an Illumina HiSeq 1500. Starting from the raw public reads, TCRdb applied fastp trimming at Q25, assembled clones with MiXCR and retained in-frame beta chains. Identical CDR3 proteins give one entry, which carries the most common genes and DNA. The sample contains approximately 310,000 distinct CDR3 sequences, about 25% of them found a single time. About 14% of the sample is held by the ten biggest clonotypes. The CDR3 sequence holds 15 residues, the cysteine and phenylalanine included. The only DNA kept is the CDR3, 45 bases in frame from the first base. CDR1 and CDR2 are drawn from the germline V gene: SGHTA, FQGNSA. The V end loses 6 bases and the J end loses 0 bases, and a stretch of 9 bases separates them. This clonotype has a count of ten or more. What antigen it recognizes has not been identified. No base quality values were provided; no much bigger clone lies one nucleotide off.

The receptor comes from a human donor in good health (CMV status not recorded). Some clones in this sample may be carry-over from other donors' samples. In this chain, TRBV7-2 is recombined with TRBJ2-6; the D gene is not confidently resolved. Source: cultured PBMCs, taken from culture after CMV antigen stimulation. The DNA reads as follows: TGTGCCAGCAGACGACTGACCTCTGGGGCCAACGTCCTGACTTTC. Translation gives CASRRLTSGANVLTF.